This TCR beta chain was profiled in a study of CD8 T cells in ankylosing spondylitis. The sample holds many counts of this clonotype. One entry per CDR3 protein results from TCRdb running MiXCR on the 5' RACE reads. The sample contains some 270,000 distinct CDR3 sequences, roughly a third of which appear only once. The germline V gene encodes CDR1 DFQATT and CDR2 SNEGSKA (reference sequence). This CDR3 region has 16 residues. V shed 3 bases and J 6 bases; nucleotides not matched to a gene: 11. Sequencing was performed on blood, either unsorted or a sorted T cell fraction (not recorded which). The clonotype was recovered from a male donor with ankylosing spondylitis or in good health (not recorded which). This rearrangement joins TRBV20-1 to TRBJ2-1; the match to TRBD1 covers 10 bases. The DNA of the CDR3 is TGCAGTGCTAGCGTGGCCGGGGACAGGGGACGCAATGAGCAGTTCTTC. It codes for CSASVAGDRGRNEQFF.